Below, 30 T cell receptor beta chains from the same sample are listed, as sequenced in a study of shared clonotypes between healthy human individuals. Using immunoSEQ multiplex PCR, the repertoire was profiled, and TCRdb retains in-frame clones only, with some absent. In the table there are over 2 million clones, about 95% of which are singletons. Naive CD8 cells lacked CD45RO and underwent positive selection for CCR7, leaving out terminally differentiated effector memory CD45RA+ cells. Sequencing was carried out using naive CD8+ T cells sorted from blood. The receptors were sampled from a man in his late teens or twenties in good health.

V gene TRBV4-1 combines with J gene TRBJ2-3, with 7 bases matching TRBD1. The CDR3 spans 14 residues. Looked up from germline, CDR1 is MGHRA and CDR2 is YSYEKL. After removal of 7 bases from V and 5 bases from J, the junction contained 9 bases not matched to a gene. CDR3 residues: CASNGQGDGDTQYF. CDR3 nucleotides: TGCGCCAGCAATGGGCAGGGGGACGGAGATACGCAGTATTTT.

The gene calls are TRBV4-2 and TRBJ2-5; 9 nucleotides match TRBD2. V lost 0 bases, J lost 1 base, and 6 bases stayed unmatched. Per germline, CDR1 LGHNA and CDR2 YNFKEQ. This CDR3 region has 17 residues. The CDR3 sequence: CASSQDYRRGGQETQYF. CDR3 coding DNA: TGTGCCAGCAGCCAAGATTATCGGCGGGGGGGCCAAGAGACCCAGTACTTC.

The chain employs TRBV9 and TRBJ1-2; 10 bases map to TRBD1. V was pared by 4 bases and J by 7 bases, with 10 bases of the junction left unmatched. The CDR3 totals 15 residues. CDR1 and CDR2 (germline): SGDLS, YYNGEE. The CDR3 bases are TGTGCCAGCAGCATAGCCGGGACAGGGGCGGGTGGCTACACCTTC. Protein: CASSIAGTGAGGYTF.

The V call is TRBV4-1, the J call TRBJ2-1; 8 nucleotides match TRBD2. The V segment lost 7 bases and the J segment 8 bases; nucleotides outside the gene matches: 4. This CDR3 is 12 amino acids long. Germline CDR1 MGHRA, CDR2 YSYEKL. The CDR3 loop is CASTPGGYEQFF. The DNA for the CDR3 is TGCGCCAGCACTCCGGGGGGGTATGAGCAGTTCTTC.

V usage is TRBV4-2 and J usage is TRBJ2-5, with D maybe TRBD2 (6 bases). Per germline, CDR1 LGHNA and CDR2 YNFKEQ. V was pared by 2 bases and J by 3 bases, with 7 bases between. The CDR3 length is 13 residues. CDR3 sequence reads: CASSQRLEETQYF. The DNA for the CDR3 is TGTGCCAGCAGCCAAAGACTAGAAGAGACCCAGTACTTC.

The chain carries TRBV5-1 and TRBJ2-7; TRBD1 is a possible D gene (6 bases). There are 15 residues in the CDR3. Trimming took off 2 bases at V and 4 bases at J, with 16 bases between the two ends. CDR1 and CDR2 (germline): SGHRS, YFSETQ. CDR3 DNA: TGCGCCAGCAGCTTCCCACAGGGTGGTGTGTACGAGCAGTACTTC. It codes for CASSFPQGGVYEQYF.

The chain recombines TRBV7-9 with TRBJ2-4; D unclear. The CDR3 sequence is 14 residues long. CDR1 and CDR2 (germline): SEHNR, FQNEAQ (reference sequence). V was clipped by 4 bases and J by 8 bases, with 15 bases between them. The CDR3 sequence is CASSWGPAQDIQYF. The CDR3 DNA sequence: TGTGCCAGCAGCTGGGGTCCCGCGCAGGACATTCAGTACTTC.

The chain recombines TRBV2 with TRBJ2-2, with D maybe TRBD1 (6 bases). The CDR3 has 13 residues. The germline gives CDR1 SNHLY, CDR2 FYNNEI. V lost 8 bases and J 6 bases, leaving 13 bases between the germline ends. CDR3 sequence reads: CASEDTGPGELFF. In DNA, the CDR3 is TGTGCCAGCGAGGACACAGGGCCCGGGGAGCTGTTTTTT.

V usage is TRBV7-6 and J usage is TRBJ2-3; D gene uncertain. V was clipped by 5 bases and J by 6 bases, with 12 bases between them. The CDR3 extends over 13 amino acids. Looked up from germline, CDR1 is SGHVS and CDR2 is FNYEAQ. The CDR3 loop is CASSHMLWDTQYF. The CDR3 DNA is TGTGCCAGCAGCCACATGCTATGGGATACGCAGTATTTT.

The V call is TRBV5-6, the J call TRBJ2-5, with TRBD2 identical over 12 bases. CDR1 and CDR2 (germline): SGHDT, YYEEEE. CDR3 length equals 16 residues. The trim removed 0 bases at V and 7 bases at J, leaving 7 bases unmatched. As DNA, the CDR3 is TGTGCCAGCAGCTTGGCCTTACTAGCGGGAGGCGTGACCCAGTACTTC. This encodes CASSLALLAGGVTQYF.

The V call is TRBV5-1, the J call TRBJ2-7; TRBD1 might be the D (6 bases). Germline V gene lookup returns CDR1 SGHRS and CDR2 YFSETQ. This CDR3 has 16 residues. V shed 3 bases and J shed 5 bases, with 21 bases lying between them. The CDR3 sequence: CASSSRAGDTYHEQYF. The DNA of the CDR3 is TGCGCCAGCAGCTCCCGAGCTGGGGACACATATCACGAGCAGTACTTC.

In this sample, this clone turned up once. Other nucleotide sequences in the sample specify the same CDR3. The rearrangement uses TRBV4-3 and TRBJ2-7; D may be TRBD1 (5 bases). V gave up 0 bases and J gave up 0 bases, with 9 bases separating them. In germline, CDR1 is LGHNA, CDR2 YSLEER. The CDR3 sequence is 15 residues long. The CDR3 here is CASSQDRQGSYEQYF. CDR3 DNA sequence: TGCGCCAGCAGCCAAGATCGGCAGGGCTCCTACGAGCAGTACTTC.

The V and J genes are TRBV19 and TRBJ2-1, with 7 bases matching TRBD1. The CDR3 totals 14 residues. Germline values: CDR1 LNHDA, CDR2 SQIVND (reference sequence). V was pared by 2 bases and J by 5 bases, with 3 bases of the junction left unmatched. CDR3 nucleotide sequence: TGTGCCAGTAGTATACGGGACAGAAACAATGAGCAGTTCTTC. It codes for CASSIRDRNNEQFF.

In this sample, this clone turned up a few times. This chain connects TRBV5-1 to TRBJ2-7; D possibly matches TRBD1 or TRBD2 (6 bases each). This CDR3 has 14 amino acids. CDR1 is SGHRS and CDR2 is YFSETQ in the germline V gene. V dropped 4 bases and J dropped 6 bases, with 17 bases sitting between them. The CDR3, as DNA: TGCGCCAGCAGCCCGTGGGGGGCGACTCGCGAGCAGTACTTC. Translated: CASSPWGATREQYF.

V usage is TRBV27 and J usage is TRBJ1-1; TRBD1 matches at 8 bases. The CDR3 is 14 residues long. Germline V gene data show CDR1 as MNHEY and CDR2 as SMNVEV (reference sequence). The junction had 3 bases not matched to a gene; V was cut back by 6 bases and J by 0 bases. The CDR3 here is CASRETGVNTEAFF. CDR3 DNA sequence: TGTGCCAGCAGGGAGACAGGGGTGAACACTGAAGCTTTCTTT.

Details on this clone: The sample holds other DNA sequences that translate to the same CDR3. The chain uses TRBV4-1 and TRBJ2-7, with D perhaps matching TRBD1 (6 bases). Per the germline V gene, CDR1 is MGHRA and CDR2 is YSYEKL. V was shortened by 2 bases and J by 1 base, with 9 bases between the two germline ends. There are 14 residues in the CDR3. CDR3 residues: CASSQKTGSYEQYF. CDR3 DNA sequence: TGCGCCAGCAGCCAAAAAACAGGGTCCTACGAGCAGTACTTC.

The CDR3 spells CASSQLGRGTGELFF. DNA of the CDR3: TGCGCCAGCAGCCAACTCGGTAGGGGCACCGGGGAGCTGTTTTTT. This chain connects TRBV4-1 to TRBJ2-2; D possibly corresponds to TRBD1 (5 bases). The CDR3 covers 15 residues. Germline loops: CDR1 MGHRA, CDR2 YSYEKL. V lost 2 bases and J lost 4, with 11 bases in between.

The count of this clone is one. The chain links TRBV7-8 to TRBJ2-1; D uncertain. Looked up from germline, CDR1 is SGHVS and CDR2 is FQNEAQ. V lost 3 bases to trimming and J lost 10 bases, with 10 bases between them. This CDR3 spans 12 amino acids. The CDR3 loop reads CASSLHPSEQFF. The CDR3 DNA follows: TGTGCCAGCAGCTTGCACCCGTCAGAGCAGTTCTTC.

This chain links TRBV27 with TRBJ2-2; no reliable D call. This CDR3 has 16 residues. Trimming stripped 4 bases from V and 4 bases from J, with 16 bases between. Germline V gene data show CDR1 as MNHEY and CDR2 as SMNVEV (reference sequence). CDR3 sequence reads: CASSSLTPIITGELFF. The CDR3 DNA is TGTGCCAGCAGTTCTCTTACGCCCATTATCACCGGGGAGCTGTTTTTT.

Comment on this clone: Other DNA sequences in the same sample also yield this CDR3. This chain joins TRBV27 and TRBJ1-2; D not certain. Per the germline V gene, CDR1 is MNHEY and CDR2 is SMNVEV (reference sequence). V lost 0 bases and J 0 bases, leaving 5 bases between the germline ends. The CDR3 is made up of 14 amino acids. The CDR3 region is CASSLSGSNYGYTF. The CDR3 DNA reads TGTGCCAGCAGTTTATCGGGGTCTAACTATGGCTACACCTTC.

This chain links TRBV15 with TRBJ2-1, with 9 positions matching TRBD2. The CDR3 totals 17 residues. The ends lost 0 bases at V and 0 bases at J; junction bases unmatched: 3. Germline-derived CDR1 and CDR2 are LNHNV and YYDKDF (reference sequence). The CDR3 DNA reads TGTGCCACCAGCAGAGACCAGCGGGAGGCCTCCTACAATGAGCAGTTCTTC. Amino acids: CATSRDQREASYNEQFF.

The V and J genes are TRBV4-3 and TRBJ2-6; D call uncertain. Germline V lookup: CDR1 LGHNA, CDR2 YSLEER. The length of the CDR3 is 15 residues. V lost 3 bases and J 1 base, leaving 7 bases between the germline ends. The CDR3 spells CASSQTVSGANVLTF. Here the CDR3 DNA reads TGCGCCAGCAGCCAGACGGTGTCTGGGGCCAACGTCCTGACTTTC.

The gene calls are TRBV19 and TRBJ1-2; D is uncertain. The CDR3 is made up of 12 amino acids. Per the germline V gene, CDR1 is LNHDA and CDR2 is SQIVND (reference sequence). The V gene lost 3 bases and the J gene lost 4 bases, with 6 bases spanning the gap. The CDR3 nucleotides read TGTGCCAGTAGTATGGCAGCCTATGGCTACACCTTC. The encoded protein is CASSMAAYGYTF.

This chain uses TRBV16 with TRBJ2-7; the D gene is possibly TRBD2 (5 bases). The V gene's germline CDR1 is KGHSY and CDR2 FQNENV. With 4 bases removed from V and 3 bases from J, the gap between germline ends came to 19 bases. This CDR3 has 16 amino acids. This CDR3 reads CASSPPVRAEDYEQYF. DNA of the CDR3: TGTGCCAGCAGCCCTCCCGTGAGGGCGGAGGACTACGAGCAGTACTTC.

The rearrangement joins TRBV5-1 to TRBJ1-2, with TRBD1 identical over 7 bases. CDR3 length: 13 amino acids. The junction had 2 bases not matched to a gene; V was cut back by 4 bases and J by 2 bases. The germline V gene encodes CDR1 SGHRS and CDR2 YFSETQ. For the CDR3, the DNA is TGCGCCAGCAGCGGGACAGACAACTATGGCTACACCTTC. This sequence encodes CASSGTDNYGYTF.

J is TRBJ2-1 and V is TRBV10-2; D unresolved. This CDR3 has 15 amino acids. Germline CDR1 and CDR2: WSHSY and SAAADI. With 4 bases removed from V and 0 bases from J, the gap between germline ends came to 10 bases. The DNA of the CDR3 is TGCGCCAGCAGTGCCGCTAGGAGCTCCTACAATGAGCAGTTCTTC. Amino acid sequence: CASSAARSSYNEQFF.

V is TRBV14 and J is TRBJ1-4, with a possible D match to TRBD1 (6 bases). CDR3 size: 15 residues. V lost 4 bases and J 4 bases, leaving 13 bases between the germline ends. Germline assignment: CDR1 SGHDN and CDR2 FVKESK. The DNA of the CDR3 is TGTGCCAGCAGCCTTACAGGGTCGTATAATGAAAAACTGTTTTTT. Translating it yields CASSLTGSYNEKLFF.

The chain has TRBV13 and TRBJ1-4; the D is unclear. Germline-derived CDR1 and CDR2 are PRHDT and FYEKMQ (reference sequence). CDR3 length equals 15 residues. V dropped 1 base and J dropped 6 bases, with 12 bases sitting between them. CDR3: CASSLAGRGDEKLFF. In DNA, the CDR3 is TGTGCCAGCAGCTTAGCCGGACGGGGTGATGAAAAACTGTTTTTT.

The V gene is TRBV6-5, the J gene TRBJ2-5; D might be TRBD2 (6 bases). Germline V gives CDR1 MNHEY, CDR2 SVGAGI. This CDR3 has 15 amino acids. The germline V and J ends were trimmed by 0 bases and 7 bases, with 15 bases remaining between them. The CDR3 spells CASSYSNVSGGTQYF. For the CDR3, the DNA is TGTGCCAGCAGTTACTCGAACGTTAGCGGTGGGACCCAGTACTTC.

CDR3 protein: CASSLRQGDYTGANVLTF. Here the CDR3 DNA reads TGTGCCAGCAGCTTAAGACAGGGTGATTACACTGGGGCCAACGTCCTGACTTTC. J is TRBJ2-6 and V is TRBV13; TRBD1 matches at 7 bases. Germline assignment: CDR1 PRHDT and CDR2 FYEKMQ (reference sequence). This CDR3 spans 18 amino acids. The junction had 9 bases not matched to a gene; V was cut back by 2 bases and J by 2 bases.